Below are 29 T cell receptor beta chains sequenced from a single sample in a study of T cell responses to AZD1222 COVID-19 vaccine. Profiled with immunoSEQ multiplex PCR; TCRdb holds only in-frame clones, not every one. The data hold 70,000 or so clones, with 70% to 80% observed a single time. Sample: peripheral blood, taken on day 0 of MenACWY control vaccination. The receptor set was obtained from an adult in good health.

The CDR3 reads CASSPGLAGSSTDTQYF. CDR3 DNA: TGTGCCAGCAGTCCCGGACTAGCGGGATCTAGCACAGATACGCAGTATTTT. The gene calls are TRBV6-6 and TRBJ2-3, with 12 bases aligning to TRBD2. The V segment lost 5 bases and the J segment 0 bases; nucleotides outside the gene matches: 6. The CDR3 is 17 amino acids. The germline V gene encodes CDR1 MNHNY and CDR2 SVGAGI (reference sequence).

The CDR3 sequence: CASSLAASGPSTDTQYF. As DNA, the CDR3 is TGTGCCAGCAGCTTAGCCGCTAGCGGGCCTAGCACAGATACGCAGTATTTT. V usage is TRBV7-2 and J usage is TRBJ2-3, with 8 bases lining up with TRBD2. This CDR3 region has 17 residues. With 0 bases clipped from V and 0 bases from J, the junction kept 5 bases outside the gene matches. Germline CDR1 reads SGHTA; CDR2 reads FQGNSA. The full variable domain, completed using reference TRBV7-2 and TRBJ2-3, is GAGVSQSPSNKVTEKGKDVELRCDPISGHTALYWYRQSLGQGLEFLIYFQGNSAPDKSGLPSDRFSAERTGGSVSTLTIQRTQQEDSAVYLCASSLAASGPSTDTQYFGPGTRLTVL.

The chain combines TRBV19 with TRBJ2-3, with 9 bases matching TRBD1. Germline CDR1 reads LNHDA; CDR2 reads SQIVND (reference sequence). This CDR3 contains 16 residues. V gave up 3 bases and J gave up 2 bases; unmatched junction bases: 6. The CDR3 nucleotides read TGTGCCAGTAGTATGGTGACAGGGGGATTCACAGATACGCAGTATTTT. This sequence encodes CASSMVTGGFTDTQYF.

The genes are TRBV7-9 and TRBJ1-2, with TRBD1 matching 7 bases. The CDR3 length is 14 residues. Germline V gene sequence: CDR1 SEHNR, CDR2 FQNEAQ (reference sequence). Losses at the gene ends were 1 base for V and 2 bases for J; bases not matched to a gene: 1. The CDR3 nucleotides are TGTGCCAGCAGCTTAGGACAGGGAAACTATGGCTACACCTTC. Amino acids: CASSLGQGNYGYTF.

The chain links TRBV6-1 to TRBJ1-6; a possible D gene is TRBD1 (6 bases). With 0 bases removed from V and 10 bases from J, the gap between germline ends came to 10 bases. This CDR3 contains 14 residues. Germline loops: CDR1 MNHNS, CDR2 SASEGT. CDR3 region: CASSEAWGASPLHF. CDR3 DNA sequence: TGTGCCAGCAGTGAAGCTTGGGGGGCCTCACCCCTCCACTTT.

The chain uses TRBV2 and TRBJ2-5, with 8 bases identical to TRBD1. The CDR3 runs to 17 residues. Germline values: CDR1 SNHLY, CDR2 FYNNEI. Trimming removed 1 base from V and 1 base from J; junction bases left unmatched: 8. CDR3 nucleotide sequence: TGTGCCAGCAGTGAAGGAGGCAGGGGGCCTATCCAAGAGACCCAGTACTTC. It specifies CASSEGGRGPIQETQYF.

The CDR3 region has the DNA TGTGCCAGCAGCAATGGACAGGGCGGCAATCAGCCCCAGCATTTT. It encodes CASSNGQGGNQPQHF. J is TRBJ1-5 and V is TRBV2; TRBD1 matches at 8 bases. Germline CDR1 and CDR2: SNHLY and FYNNEI. This CDR3 has 15 amino acids. With V trimmed by 6 bases and J by 2 bases, 6 bases remained unmatched.

V gene TRBV7-2 combines with J gene TRBJ2-7; tentatively, D is TRBD1 or TRBD2 (5 bases each). Germline CDR1 SGHTA, CDR2 FQGNSA. Trimming took 5 bases from V and 3 from J, leaving 11 bases between them. The CDR3 spans 13 residues. This CDR3 reads CASSQQAGYEQYF. CDR3 DNA: TGTGCCAGCAGCCAACAGGCGGGCTACGAGCAGTACTTC.

The chain joins TRBV7-2 to TRBJ2-5; D is uncertain. The CDR3 extends over 15 amino acids. Trimming took 2 bases from V and 1 from J, leaving 11 bases between them. Germline-derived CDR1 and CDR2 are SGHTA and FQGNSA. The chain's CDR3 is CASSLIWTPQETQYF. The CDR3 nucleotides read TGTGCCAGCAGCTTAATTTGGACCCCCCAAGAGACCCAGTACTTC.

Worth noting for this clone: An end of the junction does not agree with germline; a read error may underlie this. The rearrangement uses TRBV6-1 and TRBJ2-3; 7 bases line up with TRBD2. The CDR3 runs to 14 residues. Germline V lookup: CDR1 MNHNS, CDR2 SASEGT. The CDR3 coding sequence is TGTGCCAGCAGTAAAGCTAGCGGAAAAAGTACGCAGTATTTT. Its protein product is CASSKASGKSTQYF.

CDR3 loop: CATAGTAQLFRNEKLFF. CDR3 bases: TGTGCCACCGCCGGGACAGCACAACTCTTTCGGAATGAAAAACTGTTTTTT. The V gene is TRBV19, the J gene TRBJ1-4; TRBD1 matches 7 bases. Germline trimming cut 10 bases from V and 5 bases from J; bases unmatched to any gene: 19. The CDR3 spans 17 residues. CDR1 is LNHDA, CDR2 SQIVND, per germline (reference sequence).

V usage is TRBV10-1 and J usage is TRBJ2-2; weak D call: TRBD2 (6 bases). The germline V gene encodes CDR1 WNHNN and CDR2 SYGVQD (reference sequence). The CDR3 extends over 15 amino acids. The ends were cut back, 3 bases at V and 1 base at J, with 9 bases in the middle. CDR3 coding DNA: TGCGCCAGCAGTGACCACGGGAGGAACACCGGGGAGCTGTTTTTT. It is translated as CASSDHGRNTGELFF.

This clone has a handful of counts. The chain uses TRBV5-4 and TRBJ1-2; 7 bases fit TRBD1. This CDR3 region has 15 residues. With V trimmed by 4 bases and J by 8 bases, 14 bases remained unmatched. CDR1 and CDR2 from the germline V gene are SGHNT and YYREEE (reference sequence). Here the CDR3 DNA reads TGTGCCAGCAGCATTGGGGGCAGGGGGTTAGGCGGCTACACCTTC. Translating it yields CASSIGGRGLGGYTF. Filled out from reference TRBV5-4 and TRBJ1-2, the complete variable domain reads ETGVTQSPTHLIKTRGQQVTLRCSSQSGHNTVSWYQQALGQGPQFIFQYYREEENGRGNFPPRFSGLQFPNYSSELNVNALELDDSALYLCASSIGGRGLGGYTFGSGTRLTVV.

This clone was recorded only once. This rearrangement joins TRBV7-2 to TRBJ1-1; D not certain. Trimming left V 2 bases short and J 5 bases short, with 18 bases between. There are 16 residues in the CDR3. Germline V gives CDR1 SGHTA, CDR2 FQGNSA. Here the CDR3 reads CASSLRATIGLTEAFF. CDR3 sequence (DNA): TGTGCCAGCAGCTTAAGGGCCACTATCGGGTTGACTGAAGCTTTCTTT.

This chain connects TRBV6-1 to TRBJ2-7, with D unclear. Looked up from germline, CDR1 is MNHNS and CDR2 is SASEGT. The CDR3 covers 14 residues. Trimming stripped 1 base from V and 0 bases from J, with 7 bases between. The DNA of the CDR3 is TGTGCCAGCAGTGAAGGCCCTAGCTCCTACGAGCAGTACTTC. Its translation: CASSEGPSSYEQYF.

Only a few counts were recorded for this clone. V and J are TRBV19 and TRBJ1-6, with unresolved D. This CDR3 is built from 14 residues. In germline, CDR1 is LNHDA, CDR2 SQIVND (reference sequence). The V end was cut by 8 bases, the J end by 0 bases, with 8 bases between. The CDR3 DNA reads TGTGCCAGTGCCGAGGGCTCCTATAATTCACCCCTCCACTTT. The encoded protein is CASAEGSYNSPLHF.

The CDR3 DNA reads TGTGCCAGCAGTTATAGGGGCTCCGGGGAGCTGTTTTTT. This codes for CASSYRGSGELFF. The chain links TRBV2 to TRBJ2-2, with TRBD1 as a possible D gene (5 bases). Trimming left V 5 bases short and J 6 bases short, with 10 bases between. This CDR3 has 13 amino acids. Germline lookup yields CDR1 SNHLY and CDR2 FYNNEI.

V gene TRBV10-3 combines with J gene TRBJ2-1; D not resolved. V was clipped by 4 bases and J by 2 bases, with 18 bases between them. Germline CDR1 is ENHRY and CDR2 is SYGVKD. This CDR3 has 17 amino acids. CDR3 DNA: TGTGCCATCAGTGCCGGGCCCGGGCGCGGAGCCTACAATGAGCAGTTCTTC. Translation gives CAISAGPGRGAYNEQFF.

The chain joins TRBV13 to TRBJ2-7, with D possibly being TRBD1 (7 bases). The ends were cut back, 4 bases at V and 0 bases at J, with 13 bases in the middle. CDR1 PRHDT and CDR2 FYEKMQ come from the germline V gene (reference sequence). This CDR3 has 15 amino acids. CDR3 sequence: CASSYQGGSSYEQYF. CDR3 nucleotide sequence: TGTGCCAGCAGCTATCAGGGGGGAAGCTCCTACGAGCAGTACTTC.

V and J are TRBV28 and TRBJ2-1; TRBD1 matches at 10 bases. CDR3 length: 15 amino acids. Trimming at V came to 3 bases and at J to 4 bases, leaving 3 bases not matched to a gene. Germline V gene sequence: CDR1 MDHEN, CDR2 SYDVKM. The CDR3 sequence is CASSLGTGVYNEQFF. CDR3 bases: TGTGCCAGCAGTTTGGGGACAGGGGTTTACAATGAGCAGTTCTTC.

The chain carries TRBV6-6 and TRBJ1-5; 7 nucleotides line up with TRBD1. CDR1 MNHNY and CDR2 SVGAGI come from the germline V gene (reference sequence). Trimming took 0 bases from V and 3 from J; bases not matched to a gene: 2. This CDR3 has 15 residues. CDR3 sequence: CASSYSGQSNQPQHF. The CDR3 coding sequence is TGTGCCAGCAGTTACTCGGGACAGTCCAATCAGCCCCAGCATTTT.

The CDR3 DNA reads TGTGCCAGCAGCGCCGACAGGGGTAGCGGTTCACCCCTCCACTTT. Encoded protein: CASSADRGSGSPLHF. The V and J genes are TRBV5-4 and TRBJ1-6; 8 positions agree with TRBD1. The trim removed 4 bases at V and 9 bases at J, leaving 9 bases unmatched. The germline V gene encodes CDR1 SGHNT and CDR2 YYREEE (reference sequence). This CDR3 spans 15 amino acids.

This clone has a count of ten or more. The rearrangement links TRBV9 to TRBJ2-3, with TRBD2 matching over 7 bases. The V and J ends lost 0 bases and 5 bases, in that order; junction bases with no gene match: 6. CDR1 is SGDLS, CDR2 YYNGEE, per germline. The CDR3 extends over 15 amino acids. The chain's CDR3 is CASSVGGREGDTQYF. DNA for the CDR3: TGTGCCAGCAGCGTAGGTGGCAGGGAGGGAGATACGCAGTATTTT. Using reference TRBV9 and TRBJ2-3 for the parts outside the CDR3, the full variable domain is DSGVTQTPKHLITATGQRVTLRCSPRSGDLSVYWYQQSLDQGLQFLIQYYNGEERAKGNILERFSAQQFPDLHSELNLSSLELGDSALYFCASSVGGREGDTQYFGPGTRLTVL.

The J gene is TRBJ2-1, the V gene TRBV14, with D hard to call. V lost 1 base and J 0 bases, leaving 10 bases between the germline ends. Looked up from germline, CDR1 is SGHDN and CDR2 is FVKESK. The CDR3 has 16 amino acids. CDR3 sequence reads: CASSQGASSSYNEQFF. The CDR3 DNA reads as TGTGCCAGCAGCCAAGGTGCGTCGAGCTCCTACAATGAGCAGTTCTTC.

This clone came up once. The DNA for the CDR3 is TGTGCCAGCAGCCCGGACAGGGGGGTCTCCTACGAGCAGTACTTC. Translated: CASSPDRGVSYEQYF. The chain carries TRBV2 and TRBJ2-7, with TRBD1 matching 10 bases. The ends lost 6 bases at V and 0 bases at J; junction bases unmatched: 5. This CDR3 is built from 15 residues. Germline CDR1 is SNHLY and CDR2 is FYNNEI.

This chain links TRBV28 with TRBJ1-1; possible D gene TRBD1, 6 bases. With 0 bases removed from V and 7 bases from J, the gap between germline ends came to 6 bases. CDR1 MDHEN and CDR2 SYDVKM come from the germline V gene. The CDR3 extends over 12 amino acids. The CDR3 loop is CASSLWDSEAFF. The CDR3 DNA follows: TGTGCCAGCAGTTTATGGGACAGTGAAGCTTTCTTT. Drawing the rest from reference TRBV28 and TRBJ1-1, the complete variable domain is DVKVTQSSRYLVKRTGEKVFLECVQDMDHENMFWYRQDPGLGLRLIYFSYDVKMKEKGDIPEGYSVSREKKERFSLILESASTNQTSMYLCASSLWDSEAFFGQGTRLTVV.

This clone was picked up one time. CDR3 sequence: CASSPEGEPTNEKLFF. As DNA, the CDR3 is TGTGCCAGCAGCCCAGAGGGGGAACCAACTAATGAAAAACTGTTTTTT. The chain combines TRBV28 with TRBJ1-4, with D possibly matching TRBD1 (6 bases). There are 16 residues in the CDR3. Per germline, CDR1 MDHEN and CDR2 SYDVKM. V was pared by 6 bases and J by 0 bases, with 14 bases between.

The chain couples TRBV7-9 to TRBJ1-3; a weak D match, TRBD1 (6 bases). The CDR3 spans 15 residues. Germline V CDR1 and CDR2: SEHNR, FQNEAQ (reference sequence). V lost 3 bases and J lost 0, with 9 bases in between. This CDR3 reads CASSLTGSSGNTIYF. The CDR3 DNA sequence: TGTGCCAGCAGCTTGACAGGCAGCTCTGGAAACACCATATATTTT.

The CDR3 reads CASSSRGNRPTGELFF. The DNA for the CDR3 is TGTGCCAGCAGCTCAAGGGGGAATAGACCCACCGGGGAGCTGTTTTTT. This chain links TRBV3-1 (or the pseudogene TRBV3-2) with TRBJ2-2, with D perhaps matching TRBD1 (6 bases). This CDR3 is 16 amino acids long. V lost 5 bases to trimming and J lost 4 bases, with 17 bases between them. Germline CDR1 LGHDT, CDR2 YNNKEL (reference sequence).